The T cell receptor beta chain described here comes from a study of T cells in Graves' hyperthyroidism and ophthalmopathy. Amplification targeted TCR beta CDR3 regions from RNA transcripts. TCR CDR3 regions were first amplified by RT-PCR with HTBI primers. TCRdb called the multiplex PCR reads again in MiXCR, with one record for every CDR3 protein. The sample lists about 350,000 distinct CDR3 sequences; approximately 18% were seen once. The table lists this clonotype with a count of one. Mismatch with germline at one junction end may stem from a read error. This CDR3 spans 16 amino acids. The germline V gene encodes CDR1 SGHRS and CDR2 YFSETQ. Uncontrolled infections, other autoimmune diseases, pregnancy or lactation led to exclusion of patients.

This sequence joins TRBV5-1 and TRBJ2-7, with a weak D call TRBD2 (5 bases). The clonotype was recovered from a woman between 40 and 55 years old with Graves' ophthalmopathy. The sample comprised blood. The CDR3 nucleotides are TGCGCCAGCAGCTTGTCCCCGGTACTAGTAACCTACGAGCAGTGCTTC. It translates to CASSLSPVLVTYEQCF.